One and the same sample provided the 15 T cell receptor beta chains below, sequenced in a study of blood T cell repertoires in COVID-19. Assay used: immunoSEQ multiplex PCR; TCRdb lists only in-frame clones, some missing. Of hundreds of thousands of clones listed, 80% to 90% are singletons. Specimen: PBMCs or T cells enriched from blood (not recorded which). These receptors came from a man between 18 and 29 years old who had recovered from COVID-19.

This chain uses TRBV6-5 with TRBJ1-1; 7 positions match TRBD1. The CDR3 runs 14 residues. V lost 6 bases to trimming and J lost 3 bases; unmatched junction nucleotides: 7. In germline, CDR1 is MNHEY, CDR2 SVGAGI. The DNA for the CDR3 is TGTGCCAGCAGCCACCAGGGGGGATACACTGAAGCTTTCTTT. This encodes CASSHQGGYTEAFF.

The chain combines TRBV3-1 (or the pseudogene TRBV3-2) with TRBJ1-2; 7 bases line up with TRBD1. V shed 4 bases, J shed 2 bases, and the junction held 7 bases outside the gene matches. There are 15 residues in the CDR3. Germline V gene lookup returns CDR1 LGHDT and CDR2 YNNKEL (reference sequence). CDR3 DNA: TGTGCCAGCAGCCTTCTGGGGACAGCGAACTATGGCTACACCTTC. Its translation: CASSLLGTANYGYTF.

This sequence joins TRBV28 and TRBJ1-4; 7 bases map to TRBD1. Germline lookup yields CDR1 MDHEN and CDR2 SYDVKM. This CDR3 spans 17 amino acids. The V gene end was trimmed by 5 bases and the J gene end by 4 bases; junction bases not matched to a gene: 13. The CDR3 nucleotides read TGTGCCAGCAGTACCCCTTTGGAGGGGGCGGTTAATGAAAAACTGTTTTTT. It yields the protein CASSTPLEGAVNEKLFF.

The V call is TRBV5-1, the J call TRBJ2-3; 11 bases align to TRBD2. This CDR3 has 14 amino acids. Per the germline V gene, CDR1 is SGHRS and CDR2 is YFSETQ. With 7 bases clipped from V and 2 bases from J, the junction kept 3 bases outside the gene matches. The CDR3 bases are TGCGCCAGCCGACTAGCGGGACCCACAGATACGCAGTATTTT. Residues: CASRLAGPTDTQYF.

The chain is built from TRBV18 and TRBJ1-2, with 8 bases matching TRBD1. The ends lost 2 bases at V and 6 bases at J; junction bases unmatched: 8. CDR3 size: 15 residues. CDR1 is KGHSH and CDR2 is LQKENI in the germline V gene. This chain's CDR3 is CASSPGQGAVDGYTF. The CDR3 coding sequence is TGTGCCAGCTCACCAGGGCAGGGGGCGGTTGATGGCTACACCTTC.

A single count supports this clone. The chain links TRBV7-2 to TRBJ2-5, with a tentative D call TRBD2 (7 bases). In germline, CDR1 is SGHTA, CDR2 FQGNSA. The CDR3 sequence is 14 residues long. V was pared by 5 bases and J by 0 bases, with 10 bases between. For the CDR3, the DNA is TGTGCCAGCAGCCTCGGGGGGCACCAAGAGACCCAGTACTTC. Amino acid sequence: CASSLGGHQETQYF. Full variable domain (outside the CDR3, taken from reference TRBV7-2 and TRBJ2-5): GAGVSQSPSNKVTEKGKDVELRCDPISGHTALYWYRQSLGQGLEFLIYFQGNSAPDKSGLPSDRFSAERTGGSVSTLTIQRTQQEDSAVYLCASSLGGHQETQYFGPGTRLLVL.

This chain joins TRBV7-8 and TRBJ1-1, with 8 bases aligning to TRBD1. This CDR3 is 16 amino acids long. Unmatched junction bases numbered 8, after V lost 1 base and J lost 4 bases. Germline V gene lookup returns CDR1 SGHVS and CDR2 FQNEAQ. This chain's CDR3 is CASSLVGRGLGTEAFF. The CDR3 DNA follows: TGTGCCAGCAGCTTAGTGGGCAGGGGGCTCGGCACTGAAGCTTTCTTT.

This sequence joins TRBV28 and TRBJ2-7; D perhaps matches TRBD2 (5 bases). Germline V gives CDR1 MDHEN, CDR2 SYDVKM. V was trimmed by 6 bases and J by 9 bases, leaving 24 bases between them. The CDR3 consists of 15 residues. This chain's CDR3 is CASSPLSRTPEGQYF. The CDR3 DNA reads TGTGCCAGCAGCCCCTTATCTCGAACTCCCGAGGGGCAGTACTTC.

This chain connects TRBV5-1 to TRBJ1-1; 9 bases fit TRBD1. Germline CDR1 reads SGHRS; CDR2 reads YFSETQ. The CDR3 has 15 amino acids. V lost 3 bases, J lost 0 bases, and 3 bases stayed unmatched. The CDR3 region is CASSWGDRVNTEAFF. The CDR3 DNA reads TGCGCCAGCAGCTGGGGGGACAGGGTGAACACTGAAGCTTTCTTT.

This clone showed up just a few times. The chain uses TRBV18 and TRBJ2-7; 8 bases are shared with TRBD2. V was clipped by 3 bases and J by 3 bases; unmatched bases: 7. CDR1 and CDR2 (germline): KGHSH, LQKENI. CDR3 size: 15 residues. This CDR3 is CASSPAGGPLYEQYF. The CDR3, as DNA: TGTGCCAGCTCACCCGCGGGAGGCCCCCTCTACGAGCAGTACTTC.

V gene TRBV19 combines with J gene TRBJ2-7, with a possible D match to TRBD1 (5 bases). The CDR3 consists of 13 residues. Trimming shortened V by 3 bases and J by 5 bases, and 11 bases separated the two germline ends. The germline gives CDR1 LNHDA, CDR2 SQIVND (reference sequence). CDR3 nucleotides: TGTGCCAGTAGTATCCGGACCAGGGACGAGCAGTACTTC. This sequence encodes CASSIRTRDEQYF.

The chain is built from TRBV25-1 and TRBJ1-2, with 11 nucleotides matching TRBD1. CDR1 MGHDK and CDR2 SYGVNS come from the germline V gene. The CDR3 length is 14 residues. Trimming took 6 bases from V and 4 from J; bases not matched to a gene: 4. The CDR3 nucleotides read TGTGCCAGCAGAGGGACAGGGGGAGGCTATGGCTACACCTTC. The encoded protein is CASRGTGGGYGYTF.

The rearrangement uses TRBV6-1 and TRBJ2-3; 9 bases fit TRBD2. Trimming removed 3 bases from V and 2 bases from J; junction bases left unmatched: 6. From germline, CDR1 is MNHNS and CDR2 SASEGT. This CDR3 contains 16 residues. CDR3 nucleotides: TGTGCCAGCAGTGAGGTTAGCGGGGGACTCACAGATACGCAGTATTTT. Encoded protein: CASSEVSGGLTDTQYF.

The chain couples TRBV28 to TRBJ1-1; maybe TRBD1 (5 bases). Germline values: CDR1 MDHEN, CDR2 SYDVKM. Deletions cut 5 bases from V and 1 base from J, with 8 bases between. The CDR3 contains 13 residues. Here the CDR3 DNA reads TGTGCCAGCAGTCAAACAGGGAACACTGAAGCTTTCTTT. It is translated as CASSQTGNTEAFF.

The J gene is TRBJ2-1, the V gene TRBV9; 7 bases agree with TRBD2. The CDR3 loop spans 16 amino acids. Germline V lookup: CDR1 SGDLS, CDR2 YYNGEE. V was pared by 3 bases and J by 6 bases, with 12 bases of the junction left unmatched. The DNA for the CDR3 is TGTGCCAGCAGCGCAGCGGGGAGCCCCCAAGTCAATGAGCAGTTCTTC. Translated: CASSAAGSPQVNEQFF.